These 27 T cell receptor beta chains were sequenced from one sample in a study of shared clonotypes between healthy human individuals. TCRdb keeps only in-frame clones here, not all; method: immunoSEQ multiplex PCR. The repertoire holds under 2,000,000 clones, with about 95% as singletons. Positively selected for CCR7, the CD45RO-negative cells used as naive CD8 cells excluded terminally differentiated effector memory CD45RA+ cells. What was sequenced was naive CD8+ T cells sorted from blood. The receptor set was obtained from a man aged 18 to 29 in good health.

This sequence joins TRBV5-4 and TRBJ2-1, with 13 positions matching TRBD2. This CDR3 has 18 residues. Germline loops: CDR1 SGHNT, CDR2 YYREEE (reference sequence). Trimming took 4 bases from V and 6 from J; bases not matched to a gene: 13. The CDR3 is CASSGPLAGGPGGNEQFF. CDR3 DNA sequence: TGTGCCAGCAGCGGCCCACTAGCGGGAGGGCCGGGTGGCAATGAGCAGTTCTTC.

The chain has TRBV15 and TRBJ1-4, with D uncertain. Trimming pared 1 base from V and 11 bases from J, leaving 14 bases between. The CDR3 covers 14 residues. Germline V gives CDR1 LNHNV, CDR2 YYDKDF (reference sequence). CDR3 sequence: CATSRGMLVEKLFF. CDR3 bases: TGTGCCACCAGCAGAGGGATGCTAGTTGAGAAACTGTTTTTT.

This chain uses TRBV11-2 with TRBJ2-3, with a weak D call TRBD2 (7 bases). V lost 3 bases and J 5 bases, leaving 15 bases between the germline ends. The CDR3 contains 15 residues. Germline lookup yields CDR1 SGHAT and CDR2 FQNNGV. The CDR3 nucleotides are TGTGCCAGCAGCTTTGGGGGGGGGCGTGGAGATACGCAGTATTTT. Its translation is CASSFGGGRGDTQYF.

This clone was recorded once. The V gene is TRBV5-4, the J gene TRBJ2-7; D is perhaps TRBD1 or TRBD2 (5 bases each). V shed 2 bases and J shed 5 bases, with 11 bases lying between them. The CDR3 has 13 residues. Germline V gives CDR1 SGHNT, CDR2 YYREEE (reference sequence). The CDR3 spells CASSFGTHNEQYF. CDR3 DNA: TGTGCCAGCAGCTTCGGGACCCACAACGAGCAGTACTTC.

This clone was detected only once. The chain joins TRBV4-1 to TRBJ1-6; tentative D call: TRBD1 (5 bases). The germline CDR1 and CDR2 sequences are MGHRA and YSYEKL. V was shortened by 1 base and J by 10 bases, with 20 bases between the two germline ends. The CDR3 runs 17 residues. CDR3 in amino acids: CASSQGPRDASGSPLHF. The CDR3 DNA sequence: TGCGCCAGCAGCCAAGGGCCCAGGGACGCAAGTGGCTCACCCCTCCACTTT.

The table lists this clone with a count of one. The chain joins TRBV9 to TRBJ2-1, with D possibly called TRBD1 or TRBD2 (6 bases each). Per the germline V gene, CDR1 is SGDLS and CDR2 is YYNGEE. Trimming took off 0 bases at V and 9 bases at J, with 13 bases between the two ends. The CDR3 runs 14 residues. The CDR3 bases are TGTGCCAGCAGCGTAGATGGGGGGCAGGTTGAGCAGTTCTTC. It translates to CASSVDGGQVEQFF. The full variable domain, in which reference TRBV9 and TRBJ2-1 provide the parts outside the CDR3, is DSGVTQTPKHLITATGQRVTLRCSPRSGDLSVYWYQQSLDQGLQFLIQYYNGEERAKGNILERFSAQQFPDLHSELNLSSLELGDSALYFCASSVDGGQVEQFFGPGTRLTVL.

The rearrangement joins TRBV5-1 to TRBJ2-7; tentatively, D is TRBD1 (6 bases). The germline gives CDR1 SGHRS, CDR2 YFSETQ. V lost 4 bases to trimming and J lost 0 bases, with 17 bases between them. The CDR3 extends over 16 amino acids. CDR3 coding DNA: TGCGCCAGCAGCGAACATACAGGGCCAAGCTCCTACGAGCAGTACTTC. It encodes CASSEHTGPSSYEQYF.

The V and J genes are TRBV7-9 and TRBJ2-7; D is perhaps TRBD1 (6 bases). Between the trimmed V and J ends, which lost 3 bases and 5 bases, there was a span of 17 bases. The V gene's germline CDR1 is SEHNR and CDR2 FQNEAQ (reference sequence). CDR3 length: 15 residues. The CDR3 loop is CASSLVTGGLDEQYF. The CDR3 DNA sequence: TGTGCCAGCAGCTTGGTGACAGGTGGCTTGGACGAGCAGTACTTC.

This clone was seen just once. The sample contains more than one DNA sequence encoding this CDR3. The rearrangement links TRBV5-1 to TRBJ2-7; the D call may be TRBD1 or TRBD2 (5 bases each). Trimming shortened V by 0 bases and J by 2 bases, and 9 bases separated the two germline ends. Germline V gives CDR1 SGHRS, CDR2 YFSETQ. This CDR3 is built from 14 residues. DNA for the CDR3: TGCGCCAGCAGCTTGGAAGGGACCCCCTACGAGCAGTACTTC. It yields the protein CASSLEGTPYEQYF. Drawing the rest from reference TRBV5-1 and TRBJ2-7, the complete variable domain is KAGVTQTPRYLIKTRGQQVTLSCSPISGHRSVSWYQQTPGQGLQFLFEYFSETQRNKGNFPGRFSGRQFSNSRSEMNVSTLELGDSALYLCASSLEGTPYEQYFGPGTRLTVT.

J is TRBJ2-1 and V is TRBV6-1; D tentatively fits TRBD1 or TRBD2 (5 bases each). There are 15 residues in the CDR3. Germline lookup yields CDR1 MNHNS and CDR2 SASEGT. V lost 6 bases to trimming and J lost 5 bases, with 17 bases between them. The CDR3, as DNA: TGTGCCAGCAGCCTGAGAGGGGCGCCGGACAATGAGCAGTTCTTC. Its protein is CASSLRGAPDNEQFF.

The chain has TRBV21-1 and TRBJ1-6. TRBV21-1 is marked as a pseudogene. The CDR3 has 14 amino acids. CDR3 sequence: CASTGNRRDSPLHF. DNA for the CDR3: TGTGCCAGCACTGGGAATCGGAGGGATTCACCCCTCCACTTT.

This clone has only a few counts. The chain recombines TRBV29-1 with TRBJ1-2, with a weak D call TRBD1 (5 bases). The germline gives CDR1 SQVTM, CDR2 ANQGSEA. This CDR3 comprises 13 residues. V lost 4 bases to trimming and J lost 5 bases, with 14 bases between them. DNA of the CDR3: TGCAGCGTTGGAAGCGGGGCTGAGTATGGCTACACCTTC. Translated: CSVGSGAEYGYTF. The variable domain in full, with the rest retrieved from reference TRBV29-1 and TRBJ1-2, is SAVISQKPSRDICQRGTSLTIQCQVDSQVTMMFWYRQQPGQSLTLIATANQGSEATYESGFVIDKFPISRPNLTFSTLTVSNMSPEDSSIYLCSVGSGAEYGYTFGSGTRLTVV.

The chain recombines TRBV29-1 with TRBJ2-7; D is perhaps TRBD1 or TRBD2 (5 bases each). The V gene's germline CDR1 is SQVTM and CDR2 ANQGSEA. This CDR3 has 12 amino acids. Trimming removed 4 bases at V and 9 bases at J, with 16 bases between. The CDR3 loop reads CSVVDGKGRQYF. CDR3 sequence (DNA): TGCAGCGTTGTGGACGGAAAGGGACGGCAGTACTTC.

The J gene is TRBJ1-1, the V gene TRBV10-2; D is ambiguous. V dropped 0 bases and J dropped 3 bases, with 8 bases sitting between them. CDR3 length equals 14 residues. Germline CDR1 WSHSY, CDR2 SAAADI. CDR3 coding DNA: TGCGCCAGCAGTGAGTCCCCAGGTTACACTGAAGCTTTCTTT. Translated, it gives CASSESPGYTEAFF.

The chain recombines TRBV4-3 with TRBJ2-1; D unresolved. CDR3 length: 15 amino acids. Trimming pared 1 base from V and 0 bases from J, leaving 7 bases between. Per germline, CDR1 LGHNA and CDR2 YSLEER. The CDR3 protein is CASSQGTGSYNEQFF. CDR3 nucleotides: TGCGCCAGCAGCCAAGGGACCGGCTCCTACAATGAGCAGTTCTTC.

A single count supports this clone. J is TRBJ2-7 and V is TRBV7-6, with D perhaps TRBD2 (6 bases). The germline V and J ends were trimmed by 0 bases and 7 bases, with 13 bases remaining between them. Germline V lookup: CDR1 SGHVS, CDR2 FNYEAQ. CDR3 length: 14 residues. DNA of the CDR3: TGTGCCAGCAGCTTAGCGGGACTCTCTTGGGAGCAGTACTTC. Protein: CASSLAGLSWEQYF.

The chain combines TRBV30 with TRBJ1-4; D remains ambiguous. V gave up 0 bases and J gave up 8 bases, with 13 bases separating them. The CDR3 spans 14 residues. CDR1 GTSNPN and CDR2 SVGIG come from the germline V gene (reference sequence). The CDR3 bases are TGTGCCTGGAGTGTTGAAGGGTTTGGAGAAAAACTGTTTTTT. This encodes CAWSVEGFGEKLFF.

The rearrangement joins TRBV27 to TRBJ2-7; D is tentatively TRBD1 or TRBD2 (5 bases each). The CDR3 sequence is 13 residues long. Germline CDR1 and CDR2: MNHEY and SMNVEV (reference sequence). The germline V and J ends were trimmed by 10 bases and 0 bases, with 13 bases remaining between them. The DNA for the CDR3 is TGTGCCACCTTCGACGGGACCTCCTACGAGCAGTACTTC. It yields the protein CATFDGTSYEQYF.

The chain is built from TRBV11-2 and TRBJ2-7; D remains ambiguous. The CDR3 runs to 13 residues. V shed 3 bases and J shed 2 bases, with 8 bases lying between them. CDR1 and CDR2 from the germline V gene are SGHAT and FQNNGV. The chain's CDR3 is CASSFTRTYEQYF. The CDR3 nucleotides read TGTGCCAGCAGCTTCACAAGGACCTACGAGCAGTACTTC.

The chain uses TRBV10-3 and TRBJ2-1; the D gene is possibly TRBD2 (5 bases). This CDR3 has 12 amino acids. V was shortened by 10 bases and J by 3 bases, with 10 bases between the two germline ends. CDR1 is ENHRY and CDR2 is SYGVKD in the germline V gene. The CDR3 DNA is TGTGCCACCAACCGGGACTACAATGAGCAGTTCTTC. Residues: CATNRDYNEQFF.

The gene calls are TRBV10-2 and TRBJ2-7; 9 bases align to TRBD2. After removal of 8 bases from V and 1 base from J, the junction contained 3 bases not matched to a gene. Germline V gene data show CDR1 as WSHSY and CDR2 as SAAADI. The CDR3 consists of 13 residues. CDR3 residues: CASQAGGSYEQYF. CDR3 bases: TGCGCCAGCCAAGCGGGAGGATCCTACGAGCAGTACTTC.

The V and J genes are TRBV5-1 and TRBJ2-2; D tentatively fits TRBD1 or TRBD2 (6 bases each). The CDR3 has 15 residues. With 4 bases removed from V and 5 bases from J, the gap between germline ends came to 15 bases. Germline V gives CDR1 SGHRS, CDR2 YFSETQ. The chain's CDR3 is CASSLTGTETGELFF. CDR3 coding DNA: TGCGCCAGCAGCCTCACAGGGACTGAAACCGGGGAGCTGTTTTTT.

The chain is built from TRBV19 and TRBJ1-2; 7 bases align to TRBD1. V was clipped by 7 bases and J by 4 bases; unmatched bases: 6. CDR1 and CDR2 from the germline V gene are LNHDA and SQIVND (reference sequence). The CDR3 length is 13 residues. This CDR3 is CASTLRDSYGYTF. In DNA, the CDR3 is TGTGCCAGTACCCTCCGGGACAGCTATGGCTACACCTTC.

The chain combines TRBV2 with TRBJ2-2; the match to TRBD2 covers 12 bases. The CDR3 has 17 residues. The junction had 8 bases not matched to a gene; V was cut back by 7 bases and J by 2 bases. Germline V gene lookup returns CDR1 SNHLY and CDR2 FYNNEI. The CDR3 DNA reads as TGTGCCAGCACCGCCGTGACTAGCGGGGGAAACACCGGGGAGCTGTTTTTT. Protein product: CASTAVTSGGNTGELFF.

The rearrangement links TRBV9 to TRBJ2-7; 9 bases are a match to TRBD1. The CDR3 covers 16 residues. Germline assignment: CDR1 SGDLS and CDR2 YYNGEE. The V and J ends lost 4 bases and 2 bases, in that order; junction bases with no gene match: 10. The CDR3 nucleotides read TGTGCCAGCAGCCTCTTCGGACAGGGGACCCCCTACGAGCAGTACTTC. Translating it yields CASSLFGQGTPYEQYF.

The CDR3 region is CASSLDGYGTQYF. The CDR3, as DNA: TGTGCCAGCAGTTTAGATGGATATGGGACCCAGTACTTC. The chain joins TRBV27 to TRBJ2-5, with D unclear. The CDR3 has 13 residues. Trimming took off 2 bases at V and 7 bases at J, with 11 bases between the two ends. Germline CDR1 and CDR2: MNHEY and SMNVEV (reference sequence).

A word on this clone: Other DNA sequences in the same sample also yield this CDR3. This chain connects TRBV28 to TRBJ1-5; D is ambiguous. CDR1 and CDR2 from the germline V gene are MDHEN and SYDVKM. The CDR3 is 13 amino acids. V dropped 3 bases and J dropped 4 bases, with 7 bases sitting between them. CDR3: CASSLGINQPQHF. DNA of the CDR3: TGTGCCAGCAGTTTGGGGATAAATCAGCCCCAGCATTTT.